This TCR beta chain was sequenced in a study of regulatory T cells in long-lasting Graves disease. Arm-PCR with iRepertoire HTBI primers amplified the CDR3 regions for these TCR beta libraries. TCRdb re-derived calls from the multiplex PCR reads in MiXCR, one entry per CDR3 protein. The data contain roughly 400,000 distinct CDR3 sequences, 15% to 20% of them seen just once; the ten biggest clones take up 23%. The time point denotes: newly diagnosed GD, antithyroid drugs for less than 3 months. The TCR library used RNA extracted from PBMCs. Patients came through an endocrinology department, and that department was in Xi'an, China. This clonotype was counted ten times or more. Its antigen is as yet unknown. The study's findings and limits: Persistent Graves' patients showed a TCR diversity that was lower than that of newly diagnosed ones.

V was pared by 1 base and J by 2 bases, with 6 bases of the junction left unmatched. Per the germline V gene, CDR1 is SGHAT and CDR2 is FQNNGV. CDR3 length equals 16 residues. These sequences were also reported in another study, on T cells in Graves' hyperthyroidism and ophthalmopathy.

The sample was peripheral blood mononuclear cells (PBMCs), taken at new diagnosis, from a patient treated with antithyroid drugs. This rearrangement joins TRBV11-2 to TRBJ2-3; 7 nucleotides match TRBD2. The clonotype originates from a woman aged 18 to 35 with Graves disease. This CDR3 is CASSLVVGGTTDTQYF. The CDR3 region has the DNA TGTGCCAGCAGCTTAGTGGTGGGAGGGACCACAGATACGCAGTATTTT.